This TCR beta chain was documented in a study of post-analysis software for immune sequencing data (dated by TCRdb to between 2015 and 2016). At the level of the whole study: Relapsing-remitting, secondary progressive and progressive-relapsing multiple sclerosis were recorded as disease courses, and subtype annotation was lacking for some patients. The patient repertoires were compared against around 11 previously published healthy control repertoires obtained from donors aged roughly 6 to 28 years. A subset of samples was prepared in parallel using single-end sample barcoding, then pooled and co-amplified after Illumina adapter ligation. The paper as a whole reports these results and caveats: Patients showed significantly higher frequencies than controls for 4 or 5 TRBV segments, among them TRBV5-6, TRBV5-1 and TRBV20-1. Significantly lower normalized Chao1 diversity was found in multiple sclerosis patients than in controls, suggesting substantial peripheral T-cell clonal expansion. When samples were clustered directly using the F measure, samples prepared in the same batch co-clustered strongly, which prompted a batch-effect correction. The multiple sclerosis patient group was slightly younger than the control group.

The library was obtained by PCR. These reads were obtained on an Illumina HiSeq 2500. Unique molecular identifiers were incorporated into TCR beta cDNA libraries to reduce PCR and sequencing biases. Per 1 to 10 million input T cells, some 500,000 cDNA molecules were obtained, such that each molecule approximated one T cell. The patient libraries were prepared and sequenced using the same protocol as the earlier healthy control dataset. Samples belonging to the same batch were prepared together, multiplexed and sequenced on a shared HiSeq lane. From the authors' description of their analysis: MIGEC was used to process the raw barcoded reads, and molecular identifier groups with only a single read were discarded before consensus assembly and CDR3 extraction. Clonotype tables were post-analysed with VDJtools, and diversity was normalized by down-sampling all datasets to the smallest sample size. Repertoire overlap clustering matched CDR3 amino acid but not nucleotide sequences to correct batch-related cross-sample contamination. Through fastp at Q25 and MiXCR, TCRdb rebuilt clones from the public reads, retaining in-frame beta chains. CDR3 protein duplicates are merged, each entry listing the most common genes and DNA. TCRdb, not the authors, supplied the V and J calls. The sample profile shows under 650,000 distinct CDR3 sequences; 44% of them were found once. In total, the top ten clones hold about 1.5% of the sample.

Spanning cysteine to phenylalanine, the CDR3 consists of 14 amino acids. Left in the record is the CDR3 DNA by itself, 42 bases read in frame from the first base. The V end loses 5 bases and the J end loses 4 bases, and a stretch of 15 bases separates them. CDR1 and CDR2 are drawn from the germline V gene: MNHEY, SVGAGI. This clonotype came up a few times. Its antigen is currently not known. Per-base qualities were not stored, and no clone one base away is much larger. TCR beta repertoires were profiled from peripheral blood of about a dozen young patients with multiple sclerosis to demonstrate the VDJtools post-analysis software. The patients with multiple sclerosis were children and adolescents between roughly 6 and 17 years of age.

The chain is made from TRBV6-5 and TRBJ2-7; the D gene assignment is perhaps TRBD1 or TRBD2, with each matching 5 bases. Sequenced input: blood. This clonotype was obtained from a girl between 5 and 17 years old with multiple sclerosis. The CDR3 sequence is CASSTQPGRYEQYF. Read as DNA, the sequence is TGTGCCAGCAGTACCCAGCCGGGGCGTTACGAGCAGTACTTC.